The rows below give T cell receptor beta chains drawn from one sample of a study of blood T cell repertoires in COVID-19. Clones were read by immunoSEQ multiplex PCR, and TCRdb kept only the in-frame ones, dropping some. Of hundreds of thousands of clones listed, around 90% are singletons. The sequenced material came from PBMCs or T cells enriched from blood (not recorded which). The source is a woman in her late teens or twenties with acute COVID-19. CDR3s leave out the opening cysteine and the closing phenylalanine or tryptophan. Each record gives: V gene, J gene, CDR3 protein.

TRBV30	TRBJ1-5	AWSISGTGVKAQH
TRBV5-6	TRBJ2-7	ASSLGAGDPYEQY
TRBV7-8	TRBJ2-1	ASWGDSYNEQF
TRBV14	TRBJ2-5	ASSHTTTEDRTQY
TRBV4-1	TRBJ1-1	ASSQLDSRDRNTEAF
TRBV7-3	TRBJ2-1	ASSLIGGTGDNEQF
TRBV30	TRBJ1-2	ARGGLGAPGYT
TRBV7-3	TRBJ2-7	ASSPGQGFHEQY
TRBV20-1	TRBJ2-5	SARALDQY
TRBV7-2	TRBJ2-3	ASSIAGGTDTQY
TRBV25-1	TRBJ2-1	ASSLREFVNNEQF
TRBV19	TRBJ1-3	ASPPVVSGNTIY
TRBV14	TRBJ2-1	ASSQDLVGSSYNEQF
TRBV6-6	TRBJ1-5	ASSPSTGGNQPQH
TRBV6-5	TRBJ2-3	AANRASTDTQY
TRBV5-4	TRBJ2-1	ASSLRGGDSDEQF
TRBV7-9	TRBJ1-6	ASSPGTIPSPLH
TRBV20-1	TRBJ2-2	SASRTSGVTEELF